These T cell receptor beta chains were read from a single sample in a study of T-cell memory formation after mild COVID-19. MiXCR was run by TCRdb on the 5' RACE reads, yielding one entry per CDR3 protein. The sample gives 550,000 to 700,000 distinct CDR3 sequences, around 15% of which show up once; about 7.5% is in the top ten. What was sequenced was PBMCs or a T cell subset sorted from them (not recorded which). These receptors were taken from an adult woman who had mild COVID-19 (a few samples of this study predate the infection). Cell type and time point are not known. The conserved cysteine and the conserved F or W are not part of the CDR3 here.

TRBJ2-1 TRBV7-9 ASSLVRDEQF
TRBJ2-7 TRBV5-6 ASSLEGTSGRYVDEQY
TRBJ2-3 TRBV9 ASSVVGTYRTDTQY
TRBJ2-7 TRBV7-6 ASSLGQPGFGGYEQY
TRBJ2-5 TRBV5-1 ASSWRDRQETQY
TRBJ2-1 TRBV20-1 SARDLSGGGDEQF
TRBJ1-2 TRBV12-3/TRBV12-4 ASSFRDRNYGYT
TRBJ1-2 TRBV19 ASSNAGSDYGYT
TRBJ2-1 TRBV7-3 ASSLEQGGTYNEQF
TRBJ1-5 TRBV5-1 ASSPTGAGQPQH
TRBJ2-1 TRBV24-1 ATGIGVVAEQF
TRBJ1-3 TRBV12-3/TRBV12-4 ASSLGPSGNTIY
TRBJ2-7 TRBV12-3/TRBV12-4 ASSLIGALTYEQY
TRBJ1-3 TRBV6-1 ASSEMSSGNTIY
TRBJ2-2 TRBV30 AWSLKGRGNTGELF
TRBJ1-5 TRBV6-5 ASSRQGKDQPQH
TRBJ2-1 TRBV6-2/TRBV6-3 ASRGSNRGNEQF
TRBJ1-5 TRBV19 ASGSTTGDQPQH